One sample yielded the 14 T cell receptor beta chains listed below, sequenced in a study of T cell changes during pregnancy in multiple sclerosis. Profiling relied on immunoSEQ multiplex PCR, and the TCRdb table lists in-frame clones only, not all of them. The sample lists some 64,000 clones; 91% were seen once. The sequences come from peripheral blood, collected in the first trimester of pregnancy. These receptors were obtained from a female donor with multiple sclerosis, enrolled in a pregnancy study.

The chain carries TRBV25-1 and TRBJ2-1; TRBD2 might be the D (6 bases). This CDR3 is 16 amino acids long. V shed 6 bases and J shed 3 bases, with 18 bases lying between them. CDR1 and CDR2 from the germline V gene are MGHDK and SYGVNS. DNA of the CDR3: TGTGCCAGCAGCCTCCCGTCGGCGGGAAACTACAATGAGCAGTTCTTC. Translation gives CASSLPSAGNYNEQFF.

A single count supports this clone. The rearrangement joins TRBV6-1 to TRBJ1-5; the D gene is possibly TRBD1 (6 bases). Germline V gene lookup returns CDR1 MNHNS and CDR2 SASEGT. The CDR3 totals 14 residues. V was cut by 4 bases and J by 4 bases, with 11 bases left in between. CDR3 loop: CASSVRGGNQPQHF. The CDR3 nucleotides are TGTGCCAGCAGTGTAAGAGGGGGTAATCAGCCCCAGCATTTT.

The chain is built from TRBV2 and TRBJ2-7; D unclear. Trimming took off 3 bases at V and 3 bases at J, with 3 bases between the two ends. This CDR3 spans 11 amino acids. Germline V CDR1 and CDR2: SNHLY, FYNNEI. The CDR3: CASSDNYEQYF. The CDR3 bases are TGTGCCAGCAGTGACAACTACGAGCAGTACTTC.

The rearrangement uses TRBV5-1 and TRBJ2-2; D perhaps matches TRBD1 (6 bases). The V and J ends lost 4 bases and 4 bases respectively, with 14 bases between them. Germline V gives CDR1 SGHRS, CDR2 YFSETQ. The CDR3 is 15 residues long. CDR3 DNA sequence: TGCGCCAGCAGCCCAACAGGGTACCCCACCGGGGAGCTGTTTTTT. Protein product: CASSPTGYPTGELFF.

The genes are TRBV4-1 and TRBJ1-2; D is undetermined. The V end lost 1 base, the J end lost 0 bases, and 12 bases lay between the germline ends. This CDR3 region has 16 residues. The germline V gene encodes CDR1 MGHRA and CDR2 YSYEKL. CDR3 sequence reads: CASSQGTAPANYGYTF. In DNA form, the CDR3 reads TGCGCCAGCAGCCAAGGTACAGCCCCAGCTAACTATGGCTACACCTTC.

The chain is built from TRBV9 and TRBJ1-1; D gene unclear. Germline CDR1 reads SGDLS; CDR2 reads YYNGEE. The CDR3 covers 16 residues. The V end lost 2 bases, the J end lost 2 bases, and 16 bases lay between the germline ends. CDR3 loop: CASSVSPGFLNTEAFF. The CDR3 nucleotides are TGTGCCAGCAGCGTCAGTCCTGGTTTCCTTAACACTGAAGCTTTCTTT.

The chain links TRBV5-1 to TRBJ2-2; no definite D call. The CDR3 length is 16 residues. Germline assignment: CDR1 SGHRS and CDR2 YFSETQ. The V gene lost 0 bases and the J gene lost 4 bases, with 13 bases spanning the gap. CDR3 in DNA: TGCGCCAGCAGCTTGGCTCCGGATCACAGCACCGGGGAGCTGTTTTTT. Protein sequence: CASSLAPDHSTGELFF.

V gene TRBV19 combines with J gene TRBJ1-5; D possibly corresponds to TRBD1 (5 bases). Trimming pared 7 bases from V and 4 bases from J, leaving 17 bases between. The CDR3 contains 15 residues. Germline V CDR1 and CDR2: LNHDA, SQIVND (reference sequence). The CDR3 here is CASMGPGGGNQPQHF. DNA of the CDR3: TGTGCCAGTATGGGACCCGGGGGTGGGAATCAGCCCCAGCATTTT.

The rearrangement links TRBV7-9 to TRBJ2-1; 7 bases are a match to TRBD1. Per the germline V gene, CDR1 is SEHNR and CDR2 is FQNEAQ (reference sequence). The V gene end was trimmed by 5 bases and the J gene end by 4 bases; junction bases not matched to a gene: 8. The length of the CDR3 is 15 residues. In DNA form, the CDR3 reads TGTGCCAGCAGCATGACAGGGAAAGAGTACAATGAGCAGTTCTTC. Translation: CASSMTGKEYNEQFF.

The gene calls are TRBV2 and TRBJ1-6, with D tentatively TRBD1 (5 bases). Deletions cut 3 bases from V and 10 bases from J, with 16 bases between. The CDR3 loop spans 15 amino acids. CDR1 and CDR2 (germline): SNHLY, FYNNEI. The CDR3 region has the DNA TGTGCCAGCAGTGAGACAGTTCTACAGGCGTCACCCCTCCACTTT. Translated: CASSETVLQASPLHF.

This sequence joins TRBV27 and TRBJ2-2; no clear D gene. There are 15 residues in the CDR3. Germline V CDR1 and CDR2: MNHEY, SMNVEV (reference sequence). V was shortened by 6 bases and J by 4 bases, with 15 bases between the two germline ends. CDR3 nucleotide sequence: TGTGCCAGCAGCGCTACCCGACTGGGCACCGGGGAGCTGTTTTTT. This translates into CASSATRLGTGELFF.

This clone was picked up one time. The chain couples TRBV30 to TRBJ1-5, with 7 positions matching TRBD1. The CDR3 extends over 19 amino acids. J was trimmed by 3 bases and V by 1 base; bases with no gene match: 18. The germline V gene encodes CDR1 GTSNPN and CDR2 SVGIG (reference sequence). DNA of the CDR3: TGTGCCTGGAGTGCAATGGGGGACAGTCCTTCCCACTTCAATCAGCCCCAGCATTTT. Its protein is CAWSAMGDSPSHFNQPQHF.

This clone was detected only once. This chain uses TRBV7-9 with TRBJ2-3; 13 positions match TRBD2. The CDR3 has 19 amino acids. Per germline, CDR1 SEHNR and CDR2 FQNEAQ (reference sequence). With V trimmed by 5 bases and J by 2 bases, 13 bases remained unmatched. CDR3 nucleotide sequence: TGTGCCAGCAGCCGAAGACTAGCGGGAGGCCGAATTTACACAGATACGCAGTATTTT. Translating it yields CASSRRLAGGRIYTDTQYF.

The chain combines TRBV4-1 with TRBJ1-1; D gene uncertain. Trimming cost V 1 base and J 1 base, with 13 bases left between them. There are 16 residues in the CDR3. The germline V gene has CDR1 MGHRA and CDR2 YSYEKL. The CDR3 region is CASSQGRARRNTEAFF. The DNA for the CDR3 is TGCGCCAGCAGCCAAGGGCGCGCTCGGAGGAACACTGAAGCTTTCTTT.